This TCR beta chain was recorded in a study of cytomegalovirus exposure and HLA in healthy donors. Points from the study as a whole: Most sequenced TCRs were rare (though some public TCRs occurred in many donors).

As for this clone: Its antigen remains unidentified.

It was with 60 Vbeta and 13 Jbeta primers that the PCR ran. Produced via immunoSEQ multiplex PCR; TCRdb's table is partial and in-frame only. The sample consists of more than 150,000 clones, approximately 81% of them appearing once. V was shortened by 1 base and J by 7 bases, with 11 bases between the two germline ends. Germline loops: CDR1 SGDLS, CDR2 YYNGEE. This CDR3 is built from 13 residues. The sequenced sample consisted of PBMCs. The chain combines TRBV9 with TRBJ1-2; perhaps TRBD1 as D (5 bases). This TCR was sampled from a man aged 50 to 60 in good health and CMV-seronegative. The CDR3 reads CASSVLGDAGYTF. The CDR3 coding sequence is TGTGCCAGCAGCGTATTAGGGGATGCTGGCTACACCTTC.